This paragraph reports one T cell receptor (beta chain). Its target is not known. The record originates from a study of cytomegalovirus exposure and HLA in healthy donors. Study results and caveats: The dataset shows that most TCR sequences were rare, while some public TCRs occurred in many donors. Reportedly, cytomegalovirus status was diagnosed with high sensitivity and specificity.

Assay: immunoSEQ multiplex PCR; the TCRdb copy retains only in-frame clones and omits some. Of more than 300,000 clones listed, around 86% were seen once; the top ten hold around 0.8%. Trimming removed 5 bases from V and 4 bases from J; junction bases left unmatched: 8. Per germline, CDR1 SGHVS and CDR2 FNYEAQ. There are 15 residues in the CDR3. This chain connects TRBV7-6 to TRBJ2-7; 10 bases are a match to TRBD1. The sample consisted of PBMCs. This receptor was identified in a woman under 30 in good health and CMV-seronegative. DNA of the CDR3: TGTGCCAGCAGCAACCGGGACAGGGGTCCTTACGAGCAGTACTTC. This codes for CASSNRDRGPYEQYF.